This T cell receptor (beta chain) was observed in a study of regulatory T cells in long-lasting Graves disease. Study summary: Patients with persistent Graves' disease had over 5 years of antithyroid drugs and persistent TSH receptor antibodies.

The time point denotes: persistent/refractory GD, antithyroid drugs over 5 years with positive TRAb. From RNA extracted from PBMCs, the TCR library was made. Libraries of TCR beta came from iRepertoire HTBI primers plus Arm-PCR of CDR3 regions. TCRdb reanalysed the multiplex PCR reads using MiXCR and keeps one entry per CDR3 protein. This sample has approximately 400,000 distinct CDR3 sequences; 20% to 25% occur once, and the top ten carry less than 30%. The CDR3 consists of 17 residues. The junction had 2 bases not matched to a gene; V was cut back by 1 base and J by 0 bases. Germline CDR1 is SEHNR and CDR2 is FQNEAQ (reference sequence).

The rearrangement uses TRBV7-9 and TRBJ2-2; 10 nucleotides match TRBD1. Sequencing used peripheral blood mononuclear cells (PBMCs), obtained when the disease was refractory, from a patient treated with antithyroid drugs. This sequence was found in a woman in her forties with Graves disease. CDR3 sequence: CASSLGGQGSNTGELFF. The CDR3 nucleotides are TGTGCCAGCAGCTTAGGGGGACAGGGGTCGAACACCGGGGAGCTGTTTTTT.